The T cell receptor (delta chain) under discussion was sequenced for a study of Vδ1+ human thymocytes. Whole-study findings and limits: Many TRG clonotypes were shared between donors; TRD repertoires were essentially private. Thymic TRG and TRD repertoires appeared highly polyclonal. Unlike peripheral blood Vdelta1+ controls, thymic delta-chain sequences included 20% to 25% Vdelta2 and few Vdelta3.

V lost 0 bases and J lost 0, with 8 bases in between. CDR3 length: 15 residues. Germline V gene lookup returns CDR1 TSWWSYY and CDR2 QGS. The sorted cells were CD3+ Vdelta1+ Vdelta2- thymocytes from alphabeta-depleted thymus. Extracted RNA was reverse transcribed into cDNA. The CDR3 regions were amplified by multiplex PCR from V-gene primers to a constant-region primer. TCRdb redid clone calling on the multiplex PCR reads using CATT. Among around 76,000 delta-chain clones listed, about 35% were seen once. A remark on this clone: Its antigen is unidentified.

The chain is built from TRDV1 and TRDJ1; D remains ambiguous. The receptor comes from a boy in the first two years of life who had congenital heart surgery. Sequencing was performed on Vdelta1+ gamma-delta thymocytes from the thymus. Indicated subset: FACS-sorted CD3+ TCRalphabeta- TCRVdelta1+ TCRVdelta2- thymocytes. The CDR3 loop reads CALGELRGHTDKLIF. CDR3 in DNA: TGTGCTCTTGGGGAACTACGGGGCCACACCGATAAACTCATCTTT.